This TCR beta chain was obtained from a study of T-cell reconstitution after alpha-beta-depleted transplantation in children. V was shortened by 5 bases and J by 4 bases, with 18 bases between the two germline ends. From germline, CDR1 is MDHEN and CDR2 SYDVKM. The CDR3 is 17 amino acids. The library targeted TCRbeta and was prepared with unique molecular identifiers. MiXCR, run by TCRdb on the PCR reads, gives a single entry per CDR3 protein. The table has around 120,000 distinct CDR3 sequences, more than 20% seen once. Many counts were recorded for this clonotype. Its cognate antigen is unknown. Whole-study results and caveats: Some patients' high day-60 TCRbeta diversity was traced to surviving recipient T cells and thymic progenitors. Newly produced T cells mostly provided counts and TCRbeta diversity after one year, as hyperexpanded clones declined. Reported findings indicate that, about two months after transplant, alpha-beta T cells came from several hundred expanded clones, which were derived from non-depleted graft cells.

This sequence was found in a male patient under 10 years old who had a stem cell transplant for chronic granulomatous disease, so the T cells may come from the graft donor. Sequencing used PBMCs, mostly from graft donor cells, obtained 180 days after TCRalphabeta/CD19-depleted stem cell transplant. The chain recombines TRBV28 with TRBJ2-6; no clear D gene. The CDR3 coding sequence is TGTGCCAGCAGTACCCCGCCGAAGCTACCCGGGGCCAACGTCCTGACTTTC. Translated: CASSTPPKLPGANVLTF.